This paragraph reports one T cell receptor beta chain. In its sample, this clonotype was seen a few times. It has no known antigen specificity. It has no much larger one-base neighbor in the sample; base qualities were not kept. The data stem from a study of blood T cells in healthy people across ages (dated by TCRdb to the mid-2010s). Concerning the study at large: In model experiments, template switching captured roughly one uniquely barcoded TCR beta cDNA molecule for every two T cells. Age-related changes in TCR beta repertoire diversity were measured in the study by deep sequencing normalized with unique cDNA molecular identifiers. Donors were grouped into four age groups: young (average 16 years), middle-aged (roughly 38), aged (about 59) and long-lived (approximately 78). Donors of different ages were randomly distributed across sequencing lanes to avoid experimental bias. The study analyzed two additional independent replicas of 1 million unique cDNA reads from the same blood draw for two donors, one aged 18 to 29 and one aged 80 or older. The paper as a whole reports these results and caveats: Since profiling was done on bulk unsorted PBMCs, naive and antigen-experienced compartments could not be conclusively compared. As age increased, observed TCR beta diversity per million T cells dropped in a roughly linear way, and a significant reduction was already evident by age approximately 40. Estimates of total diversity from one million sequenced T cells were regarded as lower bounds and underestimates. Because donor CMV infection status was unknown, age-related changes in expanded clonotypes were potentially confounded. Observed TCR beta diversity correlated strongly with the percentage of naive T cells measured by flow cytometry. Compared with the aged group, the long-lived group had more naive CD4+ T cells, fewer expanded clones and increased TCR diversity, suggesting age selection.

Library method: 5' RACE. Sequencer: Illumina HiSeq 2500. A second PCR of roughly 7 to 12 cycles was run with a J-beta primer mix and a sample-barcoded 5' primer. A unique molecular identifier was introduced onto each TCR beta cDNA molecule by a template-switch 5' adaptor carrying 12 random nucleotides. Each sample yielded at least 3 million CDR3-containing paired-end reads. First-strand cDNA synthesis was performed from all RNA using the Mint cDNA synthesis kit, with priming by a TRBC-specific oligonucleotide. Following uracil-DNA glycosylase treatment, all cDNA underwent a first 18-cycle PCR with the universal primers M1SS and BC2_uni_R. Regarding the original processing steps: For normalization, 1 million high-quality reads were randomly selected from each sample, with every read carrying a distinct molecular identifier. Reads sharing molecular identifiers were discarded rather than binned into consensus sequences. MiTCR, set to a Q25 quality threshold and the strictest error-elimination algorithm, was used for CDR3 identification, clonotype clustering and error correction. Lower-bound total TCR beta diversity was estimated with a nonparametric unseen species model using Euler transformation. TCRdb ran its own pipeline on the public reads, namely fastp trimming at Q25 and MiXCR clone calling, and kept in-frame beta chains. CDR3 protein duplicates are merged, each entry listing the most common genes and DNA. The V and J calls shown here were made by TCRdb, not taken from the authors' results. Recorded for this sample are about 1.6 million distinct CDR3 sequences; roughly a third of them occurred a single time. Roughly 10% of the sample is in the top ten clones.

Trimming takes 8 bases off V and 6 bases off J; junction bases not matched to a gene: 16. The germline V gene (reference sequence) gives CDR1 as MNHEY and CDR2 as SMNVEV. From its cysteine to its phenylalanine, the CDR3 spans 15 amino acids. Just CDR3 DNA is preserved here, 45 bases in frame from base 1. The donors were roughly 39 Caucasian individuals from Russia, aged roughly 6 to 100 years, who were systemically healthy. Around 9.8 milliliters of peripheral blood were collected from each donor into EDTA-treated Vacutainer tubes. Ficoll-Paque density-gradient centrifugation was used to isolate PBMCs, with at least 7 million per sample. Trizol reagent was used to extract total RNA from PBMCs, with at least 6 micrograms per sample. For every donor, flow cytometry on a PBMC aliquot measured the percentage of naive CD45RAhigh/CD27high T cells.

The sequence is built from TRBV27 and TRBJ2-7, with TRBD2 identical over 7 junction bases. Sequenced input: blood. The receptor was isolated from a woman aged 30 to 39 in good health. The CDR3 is CASGIALAEGSEQYF. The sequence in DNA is TGTGCCAGCGGTATTGCGCTAGCGGAGGGAAGCGAGCAGTACTTC.